These 25 T cell receptor beta chains were all obtained from the same sample, sequenced in a study of blood T cell repertoires in COVID-19. Generated by immunoSEQ multiplex PCR, the TCRdb table keeps only in-frame clones and is missing some. Here the sample spans approximately 110,000 clones, around 64% being singletons. Sequenced: peripheral blood. The source of these receptors is a human donor with acute or convalescent COVID-19. The donor label of this sample is uncertain.

The V and J genes are TRBV24-1 and TRBJ2-1; no firm D call. The CDR3 spans 15 residues. Germline V gives CDR1 KGHDR, CDR2 SFDVKD. Trimming shortened V by 3 bases and J by 8 bases, and 16 bases separated the two germline ends. The CDR3 protein is CATSDLETSSDEQFF. The DNA of the CDR3 is TGTGCCACCAGTGATCTGGAGACTTCTAGTGATGAGCAGTTCTTC.

The genes are TRBV21-1 and TRBJ1-2. TRBV21-1 is a pseudogene segment. This CDR3 contains 16 residues. The CDR3 is CASSKALGGIEFGYTF. DNA for the CDR3: TGTGCCAGCAGCAAAGCACTGGGGGGGATTGAATTTGGCTACACCTTC.

This chain connects TRBV30 to TRBJ1-2, with D tentatively TRBD1 (5 bases). V was trimmed by 2 bases and J by 7 bases, leaving 23 bases between them. The CDR3 is 16 residues long. CDR1 GTSNPN and CDR2 SVGIG come from the germline V gene (reference sequence). The CDR3 DNA follows: TGTGCCTGGAGTTCCACAGGAGGGACCCAGGGAGGTGGCTACACCTTC. It yields the protein CAWSSTGGTQGGGYTF.

The CDR3 region is CASSSGQGAEKLFF. In nucleotides, the CDR3 is TGTGCCAGCAGCTCCGGACAGGGAGCCGAAAAACTGTTTTTT. The chain couples TRBV7-9 to TRBJ1-4; 8 bases are a match to TRBD1. Trimming took 4 bases from V and 8 from J; bases not matched to a gene: 6. This CDR3 contains 14 residues. Per germline, CDR1 SEHNR and CDR2 FQNEAQ (reference sequence).

V usage is TRBV6-5 and J usage is TRBJ1-5; D is possibly TRBD1 (6 bases). V was cut by 6 bases and J by 7 bases, with 19 bases left in between. CDR1 MNHEY and CDR2 SVGAGI come from the germline V gene. CDR3 length equals 15 residues. The CDR3 bases are TGTGCCAGCAGCCGCAAGCGGGGGGCAGGACAGCCCCAGCATTTT. It codes for CASSRKRGAGQPQHF.

The genes are TRBV28 and TRBJ2-7; 7 positions agree with TRBD1. The V segment lost 2 bases and the J segment 0 bases; nucleotides outside the gene matches: 10. The germline gives CDR1 MDHEN, CDR2 SYDVKM. The CDR3 is 17 amino acids. DNA for the CDR3: TGTGCCAGCAGTTTAATGAAAAGAGACAGGGTCTCCTACGAGCAGTACTTC. Protein: CASSLMKRDRVSYEQYF. The full variable domain, with the rest looked up from reference TRBV28 and TRBJ2-7, is DVKVTQSSRYLVKRTGEKVFLECVQDMDHENMFWYRQDPGLGLRLIYFSYDVKMKEKGDIPEGYSVSREKKERFSLILESASTNQTSMYLCASSLMKRDRVSYEQYFGPGTRLTVT.

The chain couples TRBV12-2 to TRBJ2-4; the tabulated D call, TRBD2, remains unverified against the DNA. TRBV12-2 constitutes a pseudogene. This CDR3 has 14 amino acids. CDR3 amino acids: CASRSKESKNIQYF. The CDR3 nucleotides are TGTGCAAGTCGCTCAAAAGAGTCCAAAAACATTCAGTACTTC.

The V and J genes are TRBV9 and TRBJ2-1; the D is unclear. Germline values: CDR1 SGDLS, CDR2 YYNGEE. The CDR3 is 13 amino acids. V was trimmed by 2 bases and J by 4 bases, leaving 7 bases between them. CDR3 in amino acids: CASSVAQYNEQFF. CDR3 in DNA: TGTGCCAGCAGCGTCGCCCAGTACAATGAGCAGTTCTTC. Variable domain in full (rest from reference TRBV9 and TRBJ2-1): DSGVTQTPKHLITATGQRVTLRCSPRSGDLSVYWYQQSLDQGLQFLIQYYNGEERAKGNILERFSAQQFPDLHSELNLSSLELGDSALYFCASSVAQYNEQFFGPGTRLTVL.

This sequence joins TRBV10-2 and TRBJ2-7; no reliable D call. Germline-derived CDR1 and CDR2 are WSHSY and SAAADI. Trimming cost V 4 bases and J 3 bases, with 4 bases left between them. This CDR3 contains 11 residues. The CDR3 here is CASSGGYEQYV. CDR3 nucleotides: TGCGCCAGCAGTGGCGGCTACGAGCAGTACGTC.

The V gene is TRBV4-2, the J gene TRBJ1-5; D is possibly TRBD1 (5 bases). CDR1 and CDR2 from the germline V gene are LGHNA and YNFKEQ. Trimming cost V 4 bases and J 4 bases, with 14 bases left between them. This CDR3 has 15 residues. The CDR3 reads CASSPAGAENQPQHF. CDR3 nucleotide sequence: TGTGCCAGCAGCCCGGCTGGGGCCGAAAATCAGCCCCAGCATTTT.

The chain carries TRBV5-1 and TRBJ1-6, with D uncertain. CDR3 length: 15 residues. Trimming took 1 base from V and 2 from J, leaving 7 bases between them. Germline V lookup: CDR1 SGHRS, CDR2 YFSETQ. The CDR3: CASSLRETYNSPLHF. The CDR3 nucleotides are TGCGCCAGCAGCTTGAGGGAGACCTATAATTCACCCCTCCACTTT.

V and J are TRBV3-1 (or the pseudogene TRBV3-2) and TRBJ2-7, with D possibly matching TRBD2 (5 bases). V was pared by 6 bases and J by 0 bases, with 15 bases between. This CDR3 spans 15 amino acids. The germline CDR1 and CDR2 sequences are LGHDT and YNNKEL (reference sequence). The CDR3 loop reads CASSHGISISYEQYF. For the CDR3, the DNA is TGTGCCAGCAGTCACGGGATTTCCATCTCCTACGAGCAGTACTTC.

The CDR3 sequence is CASSSRQAGLLHF. In DNA, the CDR3 is TGTGCCAGCAGTTCCCGACAGGCAGGGCTCCTCCACTTT. The gene calls are TRBV28 and TRBJ1-6, with a possible D match to TRBD1 (6 bases). CDR1 MDHEN and CDR2 SYDVKM come from the germline V gene. The ends were cut back, 4 bases at V and 15 bases at J, with 16 bases in the middle. There are 13 residues in the CDR3.

The chain carries TRBV18 and TRBJ1-2, with a tentative D call TRBD1 (6 bases). Per the germline V gene, CDR1 is KGHSH and CDR2 is LQKENI. The CDR3 has 16 residues. V was cut by 0 bases and J by 7 bases, with 18 bases left in between. The CDR3 sequence: CASSPPQMTGTGGYTF. The CDR3 DNA follows: TGTGCCAGCTCACCACCCCAAATGACAGGCACGGGTGGCTACACCTTC.

The rearrangement uses TRBV27 and TRBJ2-1; the match to TRBD2 covers 15 bases. The trim removed 5 bases at V and 8 bases at J, leaving 7 bases unmatched. The CDR3 contains 16 residues. The V gene's germline CDR1 is MNHEY and CDR2 SMNVEV (reference sequence). The CDR3 nucleotides are TGTGCCAGCAGTCTCGGACTAGCGGGGGGGCATGATGAGCAGTTCTTC. Translation gives CASSLGLAGGHDEQFF.

This clone was observed a handful of times. The chain carries TRBV28 and TRBJ2-3; 7 bases are shared with TRBD1. Germline V gene data show CDR1 as MDHEN and CDR2 as SYDVKM. The CDR3 consists of 15 residues. Germline trimming cut 6 bases from V and 3 bases from J; bases unmatched to any gene: 9. The CDR3 sequence is CASRIAGGRTDTQYF. The CDR3 DNA reads TGTGCCAGCAGGATAGCAGGGGGTAGGACAGATACGCAGTATTTT.

This rearrangement joins TRBV27 to TRBJ2-7; 10 nucleotides line up with TRBD2. Germline CDR1 and CDR2: MNHEY and SMNVEV (reference sequence). The CDR3 spans 15 residues. Germline trimming cut 4 bases from V and 0 bases from J; bases unmatched to any gene: 3. DNA for the CDR3: TGTGCCAGCAGTTCTAGCGGGGGCCGCTCCTACGAGCAGTACTTC. This sequence encodes CASSSSGGRSYEQYF.

The J gene is TRBJ2-7, the V gene TRBV2, with D perhaps TRBD2 (5 bases). Trimming left V 3 bases short and J 3 bases short, with 12 bases between. Germline CDR1 and CDR2: SNHLY and FYNNEI. The CDR3 has 14 residues. The CDR3 region is CASSELADFYEQYF. Here the CDR3 DNA reads TGTGCCAGCAGTGAGCTAGCTGATTTCTACGAGCAGTACTTC.

This clone was recorded only once. The V gene is TRBV27, the J gene TRBJ2-3; 7 bases align to TRBD1. V shed 6 bases and J 10 bases; nucleotides not matched to a gene: 7. CDR3 length equals 12 residues. Germline V gene lookup returns CDR1 MNHEY and CDR2 SMNVEV (reference sequence). The CDR3 region has the DNA TGTGCCAGCAGATCTCCCGGGACAGCGCAGTATTTT. Its translation is CASRSPGTAQYF.

The J gene is TRBJ1-1, the V gene TRBV12-3 or TRBV12-4; tentative D call: TRBD1 (6 bases). This CDR3 has 13 amino acids. V was clipped by 6 bases and J by 7 bases, with 15 bases between them. CDR3 nucleotides: TGTGCCAGCAGGTACCAGGGGTACGGTGAAGCTTTCTTT. Protein product: CASRYQGYGEAFF.

The chain employs TRBV11-2 and TRBJ1-3; tentatively, D is TRBD1 (6 bases). Per the germline V gene, CDR1 is SGHAT and CDR2 is FQNNGV. The CDR3 is made up of 14 amino acids. V shed 5 bases and J shed 1 base, with 9 bases lying between them. This chain's CDR3 is CASSPTGSGNTIYF. The CDR3 DNA follows: TGTGCCAGCAGCCCAACAGGGTCTGGAAACACCATATATTTT.

This chain uses TRBV18 with TRBJ1-3; 7 bases align to TRBD1. V lost 2 bases and J lost 2; bases outside the gene matches: 12. CDR3 length: 18 residues. Germline V gene lookup returns CDR1 KGHSH and CDR2 LQKENI. The CDR3 coding sequence is TGTGCCAGCTCACCATATTGGGACAGCAAGTCTGCTGGAAACACCATATATTTT. Amino acids: CASSPYWDSKSAGNTIYF.

The rearrangement links TRBV5-1 to TRBJ2-5, with 7 bases fitting TRBD1. The CDR3 extends over 15 amino acids. Germline loops: CDR1 SGHRS, CDR2 YFSETQ. V lost 0 bases, J lost 5 bases, and 7 bases stayed unmatched. CDR3 coding DNA: TGCGCCAGCAGCTTGGGTGTAAGGGGGCCGGAGACCCAGTACTTC. Its protein product is CASSLGVRGPETQYF.

The chain uses TRBV7-2 and TRBJ1-6; maybe TRBD1 (6 bases). Per germline, CDR1 SGHTA and CDR2 FQGNSA. The CDR3 spans 14 residues. V lost 4 bases and J 7 bases, leaving 11 bases between the germline ends. CDR3 coding DNA: TGTGCCAGCAGCTCCCTACAGGGAAATTCACCCCTCCACTTT. It yields the protein CASSSLQGNSPLHF. The variable domain in full, completed from reference TRBV7-2 and TRBJ1-6, reads GAGVSQSPSNKVTEKGKDVELRCDPISGHTALYWYRQSLGQGLEFLIYFQGNSAPDKSGLPSDRFSAERTGGSVSTLTIQRTQQEDSAVYLCASSSLQGNSPLHFGNGTRLTVT.

This chain links TRBV7-8 with TRBJ1-1; 7 nucleotides match TRBD1. Trimming took 6 bases from V and 1 from J; bases not matched to a gene: 5. Looked up from germline, CDR1 is SGHVS and CDR2 is FQNEAQ. CDR3 length: 14 amino acids. The CDR3 DNA reads TGTGCCAGCAGTCCCGGGACAGCGAACACTGAAGCTTTCTTT. This encodes CASSPGTANTEAFF.